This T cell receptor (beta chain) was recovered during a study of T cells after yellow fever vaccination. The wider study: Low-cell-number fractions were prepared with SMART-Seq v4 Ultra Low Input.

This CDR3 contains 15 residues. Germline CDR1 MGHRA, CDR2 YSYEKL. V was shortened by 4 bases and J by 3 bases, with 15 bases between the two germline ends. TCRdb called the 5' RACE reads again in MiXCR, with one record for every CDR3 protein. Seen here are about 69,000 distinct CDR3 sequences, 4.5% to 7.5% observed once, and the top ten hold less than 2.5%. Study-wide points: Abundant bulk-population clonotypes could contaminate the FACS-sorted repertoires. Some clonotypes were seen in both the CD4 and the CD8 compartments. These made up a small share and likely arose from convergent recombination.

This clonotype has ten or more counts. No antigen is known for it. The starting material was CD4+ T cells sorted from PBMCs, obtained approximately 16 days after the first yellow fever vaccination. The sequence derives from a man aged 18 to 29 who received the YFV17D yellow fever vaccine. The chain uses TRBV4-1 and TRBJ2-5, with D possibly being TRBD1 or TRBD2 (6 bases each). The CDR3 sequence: CASSLQGTYKETQYF. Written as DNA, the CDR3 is TGCGCCAGCAGCCTCCAGGGGACTTACAAAGAGACCCAGTACTTC.